This passage covers 9 T cell receptor beta chains from one sample sequenced in a study of cytomegalovirus exposure and HLA in healthy donors. PCR used 60 Vbeta primers and 13 Jbeta primers. The table came from immunoSEQ multiplex PCR; TCRdb's copy has only in-frame clones and leaves some out. The sample includes under 200,000 clones, about 65% of them seen just once. Sequencing was done on a sample of PBMCs. These TCRs come from a woman aged 18-29 years in good health and CMV-seropositive.

V gene TRBV10-1 combines with J gene TRBJ2-7; 16 bases line up with TRBD2. CDR1 WNHNN and CDR2 SYGVQD come from the germline V gene (reference sequence). V dropped 3 bases and J dropped 7; count of bases not matched to a gene: 3. The CDR3 length is 15 residues. The CDR3 nucleotides are TGCGCCAGCAGTGATGGGGGACTAGCGGGAGGGGAGCAGTACTTC. It translates to CASSDGGLAGGEQYF.

The CDR3 sequence: CASSLARLANEQYF. The CDR3 DNA reads as TGTGCCAGCAGCTTGGCCCGGCTAGCTAACGAGCAGTACTTC. V gene TRBV5-6 combines with J gene TRBJ2-5, with D perhaps TRBD2 (5 bases). The DNA end is a closer match to TRBJ2-7, so the J assignment may be wrong. Germline assignment: CDR1 SGHDT and CDR2 YYEEEE. There are 14 residues in the CDR3.

This sequence joins TRBV5-1 and TRBJ2-1; 14 nucleotides line up with TRBD2. The CDR3 is made up of 19 amino acids. J gave up 10 bases and V 1 base, and 16 bases lay outside the gene matches. CDR1 is SGHRS and CDR2 is YFSETQ in the germline V gene. The chain's CDR3 is CASSLPPGQGLAGVGEQFF. Written as DNA, the CDR3 is TGCGCCAGCAGCTTGCCCCCGGGACAGGGACTAGCGGGAGTCGGCGAGCAGTTCTTC.

The chain recombines TRBV7-9 with TRBJ2-5; D is perhaps TRBD2 (5 bases). V was pared by 5 bases and J by 5 bases, with 21 bases between. This CDR3 contains 16 residues. Germline V gene data show CDR1 as SEHNR and CDR2 as FQNEAQ (reference sequence). As DNA, the CDR3 is TGTGCCAGCAGCATTGCTACGAGACTAACCGTTGAGACCCAGTACTTC. Its translation: CASSIATRLTVETQYF.

A few counts support this clone. For the CDR3, the DNA is TGCAGCAGCTCCGGGACTTTAAGCACAGATACGCAGTATTTT. Amino acids: CSSSGTLSTDTQYF. The V gene is TRBV29-1, the J gene TRBJ2-3; D might be TRBD2 (6 bases). V shed 8 bases and J shed 0 bases, with 15 bases lying between them. This CDR3 has 14 residues. Germline lookup yields CDR1 SQVTM and CDR2 ANQGSEA.

The chain is built from TRBV28 and TRBJ2-7; a weak D match, TRBD2 (6 bases). The V end lost 3 bases, the J end lost 2 bases, and 11 bases lay between the germline ends. The CDR3 loop spans 14 amino acids. Germline V gene data show CDR1 as MDHEN and CDR2 as SYDVKM. Written as DNA, the CDR3 is TGTGCCAGCAGTTTGTCCGGGGGAACCTACGAGCAGTACTTC. Translation gives CASSLSGGTYEQYF.

This chain links TRBV18 with TRBJ2-2; the match to TRBD1 covers 9 bases. From germline, CDR1 is KGHSH and CDR2 LQKENI. The CDR3 has 14 residues. The V segment lost 4 bases and the J segment 6 bases; nucleotides outside the gene matches: 3. The CDR3 sequence: CASSRGQGSGELFF. CDR3 in DNA: TGTGCCAGCTCACGGGGACAGGGCTCCGGGGAGCTGTTTTTT.

The chain uses TRBV7-9 and TRBJ1-4; 7 bases match TRBD1. Germline V CDR1 and CDR2: SEHNR, FQNEAQ (reference sequence). The junction had 7 bases not matched to a gene; V was cut back by 4 bases and J by 5 bases. CDR3 length: 15 residues. The DNA for the CDR3 is TGTGCCAGCAGCTCACCGGGACAGAGAAATGAAAAACTGTTTTTT. This sequence encodes CASSSPGQRNEKLFF. The whole variable domain, filled in from reference TRBV7-9 and TRBJ1-4, reads DTGVSQNPRHKITKRGQNVTFRCDPISEHNRLYWYRQTLGQGPEFLTYFQNEAQLEKSRLLSDRFSAERPKGSFSTLEIQRTEQGDSAMYLCASSSPGQRNEKLFFGSGTQLSVL.

The chain is built from TRBV4-1 and TRBJ2-5; 14 bases are shared with TRBD2. The CDR3 length is 15 residues. The J segment lost 5 bases and the V segment lost 6 bases, leaving 5 bases of the junction unmatched. Germline V gene data show CDR1 as MGHRA and CDR2 as YSYEKL. The CDR3 protein is CASSFGLAGGETQYF. The CDR3 DNA is TGCGCCAGCAGTTTCGGACTAGCGGGAGGTGAGACCCAGTACTTC.